These 21 T cell receptor beta chains share one sample of origin, sequenced in a study of CD8 T cells in Susac syndrome. The RNA, about 0.45 to 1 ug, was put through reverse transcription using random hexamers. TCRdb reprocessed the immunoSEQ multiplex PCR reads via MiXCR and lists one record per CDR3 protein. Of some 160,000 distinct CDR3 sequences in the sample, under 95% were seen once. The sample comprised CD4+ T cells from PBMCs. Every receptor here comes from a human donor in good health.

The V call is TRBV20-1, the J call TRBJ1-6; 7 bases match TRBD1. The CDR3 has 13 residues. V lost 6 bases, J lost 10 bases, and 9 bases stayed unmatched. Germline values: CDR1 DFQATT, CDR2 SNEGSKA (reference sequence). The CDR3 here is CSALDRANSPLHF. In nucleotides, the CDR3 is TGCAGTGCCCTCGACAGGGCGAACTCACCCCTCCACTTT.

Here the CDR3 reads CASSEALGTRQFF. The CDR3 coding sequence is TGTGCCAGCAGTGAAGCGCTAGGGACTAGACAGTTCTTC. This chain connects TRBV2 to TRBJ2-1; 8 bases map to TRBD2. Germline V gene lookup returns CDR1 SNHLY and CDR2 FYNNEI. With 0 bases clipped from V and 13 bases from J, the junction kept 5 bases outside the gene matches. This CDR3 has 13 residues.

Only one count was recorded for this clonotype. CDR3 amino acids: CGGCRELFF. The DNA for the CDR3 is TGTGGCGGGTGCCGGGAGCTGTTTTTT. The chain recombines TRBV12-3 or TRBV12-4 with TRBJ2-2, with D perhaps TRBD2 (5 bases). The CDR3 length is 9 residues.

The chain links TRBV10-2 to TRBJ2-7, with 10 nucleotides matching TRBD1. The CDR3 loop spans 15 amino acids. Trimming removed 2 bases from V and 2 bases from J; junction bases left unmatched: 3. The germline CDR1 and CDR2 sequences are WSHSY and SAAADI. In DNA form, the CDR3 reads TGCGCCAGCAGTGAGGGACAGGGGGACACCTACGAGCAGTACTTC. This encodes CASSEGQGDTYEQYF.

The chain carries TRBV6-2 or TRBV6-3 and TRBJ2-5; D uncertain. Trimming took 3 bases from V and 5 from J, leaving 4 bases between them. The CDR3 covers 11 residues. From germline, CDR1 is MNHEY and CDR2 SVGEGT. The CDR3 region has the DNA TGTGCCAGCAGTTATGGGGAGACCCAGTACTTC. Protein: CASSYGETQYF.

The chain links TRBV14 to TRBJ2-4, with D possibly being TRBD1 or TRBD2 (5 bases each). The CDR3 spans 13 residues. The germline V gene has CDR1 SGHDN and CDR2 FVKESK. Deletions cut 1 base from V and 8 bases from J, with 9 bases between. The CDR3 region is CASSQGQGDIQYF. In nucleotides, the CDR3 is TGTGCCAGCAGCCAAGGTCAGGGAGACATTCAGTACTTC.

The chain carries TRBV3-1 and TRBJ2-7; TRBD1 matches at 9 bases. The germline V gene encodes CDR1 LGHDT and CDR2 YNNKEL (reference sequence). The V and J ends lost 0 bases and 2 bases, in that order; junction bases with no gene match: 8. The CDR3 sequence is 17 residues long. The CDR3 protein is CASSQERGTGPAYEQYF. DNA for the CDR3: TGTGCCAGCAGCCAAGAGAGGGGGACAGGGCCGGCCTACGAGCAGTACTTC.

The rearrangement joins TRBV9 to TRBJ1-6, with a weak D call TRBD1 (5 bases). Trimming shortened V by 0 bases and J by 8 bases, and 18 bases separated the two germline ends. CDR1 is SGDLS and CDR2 is YYNGEE in the germline V gene. The CDR3 totals 17 residues. The CDR3 nucleotides read TGTGCCAGCAGCGTAGCTACCCGAAGCGACAGAGATTCACCCCTCCACTTT. Its translation is CASSVATRSDRDSPLHF.

The V gene is TRBV20-1, the J gene TRBJ2-7, with TRBD1 matching over 11 bases. Germline V gene data show CDR1 as DFQATT and CDR2 as SNEGSKA (reference sequence). The CDR3 totals 14 residues. Trimming cost V 3 bases and J 4 bases; bases outside gene matches: 5. CDR3 region: CSARRDRGSYEQYF. Written as DNA, the CDR3 is TGCAGTGCTAGGAGGGACAGGGGGAGTTACGAGCAGTACTTC.

The chain joins TRBV12-3 or TRBV12-4 to TRBJ2-7; TRBD1 might be the D (6 bases). Trimming took off 8 bases at V and 1 base at J, with 12 bases between the two ends. The CDR3 runs 13 residues. Here the CDR3 DNA reads TGTGCCAGCCTCAGGGGCCCTTCCTACGAGCAGTACTTC. It specifies CASLRGPSYEQYF.

This clonotype was detected once. The chain employs TRBV29-1 and TRBJ2-3, with a possible D match to TRBD2 (6 bases). Per germline, CDR1 SQVTM and CDR2 ANQGSEA. Between the trimmed V and J ends, which lost 6 bases and 2 bases, there was a span of 18 bases. This CDR3 has 15 amino acids. In DNA, the CDR3 is TGCAGCGTCGCCCGGGACTCGGCCCTCACAGATACGCAGTATTTT. Protein: CSVARDSALTDTQYF.

This clonotype came up once. This chain uses TRBV28 with TRBJ1-4, with D unresolved. There are 15 residues in the CDR3. The V and J ends lost 1 base and 7 bases respectively, with 13 bases between them. From germline, CDR1 is MDHEN and CDR2 SYDVKM. CDR3 nucleotides: TGTGCCAGCAGTTTATTCTCCGTTGGCATTGAAAAACTGTTTTTT. Its protein is CASSLFSVGIEKLFF.

V usage is TRBV4-1 and J usage is TRBJ2-7; possibly TRBD2 for D (6 bases). This CDR3 has 14 residues. Trimming removed 1 base at V and 7 bases at J, with 14 bases between. Germline V lookup: CDR1 MGHRA, CDR2 YSYEKL. CDR3 amino acids: CASSQGGGYYEQYF. CDR3 in DNA: TGCGCCAGCAGCCAAGGGGGAGGCTATTATGAGCAGTACTTC.

The gene calls are TRBV3-1 and TRBJ2-3, with 7 bases that match TRBD1. From germline, CDR1 is LGHDT and CDR2 YNNKEL (reference sequence). The CDR3 totals 13 residues. V lost 5 bases to trimming and J lost 4 bases; unmatched junction nucleotides: 3. This chain's CDR3 is CASSSTGPDTQYF. In nucleotides, the CDR3 is TGTGCCAGCAGCTCGACAGGGCCAGATACGCAGTATTTT.

The gene calls are TRBV6-6 and TRBJ1-1, with unresolved D. Trimming cost V 6 bases and J 7 bases, with 12 bases left between them. There are 12 residues in the CDR3. Germline loops: CDR1 MNHNY, CDR2 SVGAGI (reference sequence). The CDR3 protein is CASRPWELEAFF. CDR3 bases: TGTGCCAGCAGACCCTGGGAGCTTGAAGCTTTCTTT.

The V call is TRBV5-1, the J call TRBJ2-7; TRBD2 is a possible D gene (6 bases). Per the germline V gene, CDR1 is SGHRS and CDR2 is YFSETQ. Trimming removed 4 bases from V and 5 bases from J, with 22 bases in between. The CDR3 is 16 amino acids. In nucleotides, the CDR3 is TGCGCCAGCAGCCCGGCCCCGGGACTCCGTTTGGACGAGCAGTACTTC. It specifies CASSPAPGLRLDEQYF.

The chain carries TRBV27 and TRBJ2-4; D is tentatively TRBD1 or TRBD2 (5 bases each). The CDR3 is 13 amino acids. Per the germline V gene, CDR1 is MNHEY and CDR2 is SMNVEV (reference sequence). Trimming took 6 bases from V and 8 from J, leaving 14 bases between them. CDR3 loop: CASSGHSGDIQYF. In nucleotides, the CDR3 is TGTGCCAGCAGCGGACATTCCGGGGACATTCAGTACTTC.

This chain connects TRBV30 to TRBJ2-1; D remains unclear. With 0 bases removed from V and 10 bases from J, the gap between germline ends came to 7 bases. This CDR3 contains 11 residues. Germline V lookup: CDR1 GTSNPN, CDR2 SVGIG (reference sequence). The CDR3 DNA is TGTGCCTGGAGTGTAACGGCGGAGCAGTTCTTC. This sequence encodes CAWSVTAEQFF.

This clonotype was seen just once. This chain connects TRBV18 to TRBJ1-2; the D is unclear. The CDR3 runs to 14 residues. The V end lost 5 bases, the J end lost 2 bases, and 12 bases lay between the germline ends. Germline CDR1 and CDR2: KGHSH and LQKENI. In nucleotides, the CDR3 is TGTGCCAGCTCAGCCCGGGTCACAAACTATGGCTACACCTTC. Its translation is CASSARVTNYGYTF.

This clonotype occurred once. V is TRBV24-1 and J is TRBJ2-5; 9 bases agree with TRBD1. Trimming at V came to 4 bases and at J to 2 bases, leaving 4 bases not matched to a gene. The CDR3 sequence is 15 residues long. The germline gives CDR1 KGHDR, CDR2 SFDVKD. CDR3 nucleotides: TGTGCCACCAGTGACCCCGGGACAGGGCAAGAGACCCAGTACTTC. This gives the protein CATSDPGTGQETQYF.

The V gene is TRBV30, the J gene TRBJ1-1; no reliable D call. V was pared by 0 bases and J by 1 base, with 6 bases between. CDR1 is GTSNPN and CDR2 is SVGIG in the germline V gene (reference sequence). CDR3 length: 13 residues. CDR3 region: CAWSVGWNTEAFF. CDR3 DNA sequence: TGTGCCTGGAGTGTAGGCTGGAACACTGAAGCTTTCTTT.